The subject of this entry is one TCR beta chain. This entry belongs to a study of blood T cell repertoires in COVID-19. Study as a whole: Specimens from acute and convalescent COVID-19 originated in the United States, Italy and Spain. Sample material is recorded as cDNA or gDNA derived from T cells, B-cell-depleted T cells, or PBMCs.

From germline, CDR1 is SNHLY and CDR2 FYNNEI. This CDR3 region has 16 residues. Trimming removed 0 bases from V and 5 bases from J, with 17 bases in between. In the original processing: It was from reference gene primer amplification that nucleated cell counts were estimated. Clones were sequenced by immunoSEQ multiplex PCR, and TCRdb holds only the in-frame ones, with some missing. That table furnishes V, J and clone size, whereas the DNA furnished D and trimming. The sample yields fewer than 350,000 clones, around 90% seen once. Seattle patient enrollment occurred during active infection, with longitudinal follow-up thereafter.

Sequenced input: peripheral blood. The clonotype was recovered from a woman aged 30 to 39 with COVID-19, enrolled during active disease. This chain links TRBV2 with TRBJ2-7, with D tentatively TRBD1 (7 bases). The CDR3 region has the DNA TGTGCCAGCAGTGAAGCGGCCAGGGGGACTTTCGACGAGCAGTACTTC. Translation gives CASSEAARGTFDEQYF.